Below, one TCR beta chain is given with its context. Its cognate antigen has yet to be identified. No quality values exist for individual bases; no much larger clone is one base distant. Using the deep immunoSEQ assay, multiplex PCR amplified TCR CDR3 regions from genomic DNA. Genomic DNA extracted from each cell subset was distributed evenly over all wells of several immunoSEQ 96-well plates, and each plate served as one replicate. Each replicate PCR for sorted subsets received about 200 ng genomic DNA, equal to about 30,000 T cell genomes. Purified libraries were quantified with a Qubit 3.0 fluorometer, sized on a Bioanalyzer 2100, and re-quantified with the KAPA Library Quantification kit. A separate single-read 150-cycle Illumina NextSeq 550 flow cell was used to sequence each immunoSEQ 96-well plate. The paper's data handling went like this. Because the immunoSEQ output included only junctional sequences and no quality scores, the filtering could not be the same as the filtering used for full-length reads. Sequences were annotated with PyIR, a Python wrapper for IgBLAST v1.9, using IMGT germline references to assign V/J genes and CDR3. Any read was removed if the V/J assignment was weak (E-value above 1e-6), the CDR3 was missing, or the read contained stop codons, out-of-frame junctions, or ambiguous translated residues. V3J clonotypes were defined as sequences sharing an identical inferred V gene, J gene, and CDR3 amino acid sequence. The percentage overlap between two repertoires was calculated by dividing the number of shared unique clonotypes by the size of the smaller repertoire. Richness of each repertoire was evaluated using RTK rarefaction, the Chao1 estimator, and Recon v2.1 estimates of unobserved clonotypes. OLGA was used to compute generation probabilities for all TCRbeta clonotypes that the gDNA method yielded from a handful of donors. TCRdb limited this immuneACCESS table to in-frame rearrangements with V and J called. A share of clones is missing; checked studies link under half to unresolved V genes, and the rest is unexplained. Clonal size and the V and J genes are those of that table, whereas D and trimming came from the DNA. The table for this sample lists roughly 2.5 million clones; around nine tenths of them were counted only once. Clones ranked in the top ten supply roughly 0.13% of the sample.

The sample originates from a study of shared clonotypes between healthy human individuals (dated by TCRdb to about 2020). Context from the whole study: A few men and two women, aged 18 to 49 years, made up the cohort. Per donor, leukapheresis produced somewhere between about 0.94 and 9 billion PBMCs. Blood TCR repertoires of about 5 healthy adults were deeply sequenced to estimate repertoire size and the extent of clonotype sharing between individuals. For each donor, CD4 naive and CD4 memory were each run on three plates, CD8 naive on two plates, and CD8 memory on one plate. To increase sequencing depth and limit assay-specific biases, different laboratories used diverse techniques to prepare libraries and sequence TCR repertoires. What the authors observed across the whole study: When a handful of donors were compared, the shared fraction of clonotypes was about 5% for naive CD4, less than 4% for naive CD8, about 2.5% for memory CD4, and 0.4% for memory CD8. Sampling was limited to blood, and TCR repertoires in tissue likely differ from TCR repertoires in blood. Pairwise subsampling led to the expectation that sequencing depth would affect the degree of clonotype sharing among donors. Estimated clonotype richness was generally larger for naive than for memory subsets. Incomplete sequencing was indicated by rarefaction of sorted-subset datasets, despite the large sequencing depth. Compared with non-shared clonotypes, clonotypes shared by all four sorted-subset donors had higher generation probabilities. The genetic and exposure-history diversity represented was limited by the small number of donors.

The V end gives up 5 bases and the J end 0 bases, leaving 3 bases in the junction not matched to a gene. The CDR3 spans 14 residues, from the cysteine through the phenylalanine. CDR3 DNA only is kept here, 42 bases in frame from base 1. CDR1 is given as ENHRY and CDR2 as SYGVKD, both from the germline V gene. The donors were healthy, HIV-negative adults who had no recently reported acute infections or vaccinations. Every donor was a Caucasian adult living in Nashville, Tennessee, USA. CD4+ T cells were enriched by magnetic negative selection; naive cells were then positively selected on CD45RA, and the negative fraction formed the memory subset. Blood was obtained by leukapheresis, after which PBMCs were separated by Ficoll-Histopaque density gradient centrifugation and cryopreserved in liquid nitrogen vapor phase. Analytical flow cytometry was used to check the purity and quantity of each magnetically sorted T cell population. From each sorted fraction, genomic DNA was isolated and quantified by UV absorbance on a Nanodrop 2000c.

The chain is made from TRBV10-3 and TRBJ1-1; the central 7 bases match TRBD1. The sample consisted of naive CD4+ T cells sorted from blood. The cell subset or site label corresponds to: CD45RA+ positively selected. The source is a man aged 18 to 30 in good health. Here the CDR3 is given as CAISFTGVNTEAFF. The DNA reads TGTGCCATCAGTTTTACAGGGGTGAACACTGAAGCTTTCTTT.